The 6 T cell receptor beta chains given below trace back to one sample, sequenced in a study of early T cells in non-severe SARS-CoV-2 infection. TCRdb ran MiXCR on the 5' RACE reads and lists one entry per CDR3 protein. The table has some 30,000 distinct CDR3 sequences, roughly 5% seen once. Source material: whole blood. These receptors were collected from an adult who was a healthcare worker with PCR-confirmed SARS-CoV-2 infection or an uninfected control (not recorded which).

The chain joins TRBV10-2 to TRBJ2-7; D is perhaps TRBD2 (7 bases). CDR1 and CDR2 (germline): WSHSY, SAAADI. The length of the CDR3 is 15 residues. The V and J ends lost 2 bases and 6 bases respectively, with 17 bases between them. The CDR3 DNA is TGCGCCAGCAGTGAGCTCGGAGGGGGGGGCGGCGAGCAGTACTTC. It yields the protein CASSELGGGGGEQYF.

At least ten counts were recorded for this clonotype. The J gene is TRBJ2-7, the V gene TRBV7-2, with 8 positions matching TRBD1. Germline CDR1 SGHTA, CDR2 FQGNSA. The CDR3 consists of 16 residues. V lost 5 bases to trimming and J lost 2 bases; unmatched junction nucleotides: 11. The CDR3 DNA reads TGTGCCAGCAGCCCGAGGACAGGGATCAAGACCTACGAGCAGTACTTC. It is translated as CASSPRTGIKTYEQYF. Based on the CDR3 plus reference TRBV7-2 and TRBJ2-7, the full variable domain is GAGVSQSPSNKVTEKGKDVELRCDPISGHTALYWYRQSLGQGLEFLIYFQGNSAPDKSGLPSDRFSAERTGGSVSTLTIQRTQQEDSAVYLCASSPRTGIKTYEQYFGPGTRLTVT.

This clonotype occurred a few times. This sequence joins TRBV7-6 and TRBJ2-2; the D is unclear. The CDR3 has 18 residues. The ends were cut back, 5 bases at V and 6 bases at J, with 25 bases in the middle. Germline CDR1 SGHVS, CDR2 FNYEAQ. CDR3 amino acids: CASSVDGRSSASAGELFF. DNA of the CDR3: TGTGCCAGCAGCGTCGACGGACGGTCGTCAGCGAGCGCCGGGGAGCTGTTTTTT. The variable domain in full, with the rest retrieved from reference TRBV7-6 and TRBJ2-2, is GAGVSQSPRYKVTKRGQDVALRCDPISGHVSLYWYRQALGQGPEFLTYFNYEAQQDKSGLPNDRFSAERPEGSISTLTIQRTEQRDSAMYRCASSVDGRSSASAGELFFGEGSRLTVL.

This clonotype was seen more than once but under ten times. V and J are TRBV19 and TRBJ1-2; D is unresolved. Trimming cost V 0 bases and J 4 bases, with 6 bases left between them. Germline V gene sequence: CDR1 LNHDA, CDR2 SQIVND (reference sequence). This CDR3 contains 13 residues. CDR3 loop: CASSIDPSYGYTF. The CDR3 DNA is TGTGCCAGTAGTATAGATCCGAGCTATGGCTACACCTTC.

This clonotype was counted at least ten times. The V gene is TRBV7-8, the J gene TRBJ2-2; D may be TRBD1 (5 bases). There are 16 residues in the CDR3. CDR1 is SGHVS, CDR2 FQNEAQ, per germline. With 1 base removed from V and 5 bases from J, the gap between germline ends came to 14 bases. Written as DNA, the CDR3 is TGTGCCAGCAGCTTAGTCAGGGTAATAGGAACCGGGGAGCTGTTTTTT. It codes for CASSLVRVIGTGELFF. Looking up the rest from reference TRBV7-8 and TRBJ2-2 gives the full variable domain: GAGVSQSPRYKVAKRGQDVALRCDPISGHVSLFWYQQALGQGPEFLTYFQNEAQLDKSGLPSDRFFAERPEGSVSTLKIQRTQQEDSAVYLCASSLVRVIGTGELFFGEGSRLTVL.

This clonotype came up a few times. The chain has TRBV20-1 and TRBJ2-3, with TRBD1 identical over 12 bases. The germline gives CDR1 DFQATT, CDR2 SNEGSKA (reference sequence). The CDR3 extends over 15 amino acids. Trimming took 3 bases from V and 5 from J; bases not matched to a gene: 6. CDR3 nucleotide sequence: TGCAGTGCTAGGGGGGACAGGGGGCCGGGAGATACGCAGTATTTT. It specifies CSARGDRGPGDTQYF.